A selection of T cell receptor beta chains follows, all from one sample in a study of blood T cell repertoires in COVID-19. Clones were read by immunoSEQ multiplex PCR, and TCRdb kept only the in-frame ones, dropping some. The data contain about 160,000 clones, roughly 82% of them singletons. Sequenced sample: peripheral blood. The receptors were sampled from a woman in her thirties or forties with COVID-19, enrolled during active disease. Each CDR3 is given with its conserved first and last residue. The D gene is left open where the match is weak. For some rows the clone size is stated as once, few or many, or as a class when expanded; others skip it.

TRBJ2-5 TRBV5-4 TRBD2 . CASSLPGLAGETQYF TGTGCCAGCAGCTTGCCGGGACTAGCGGGAGAGACCCAGTACTTC
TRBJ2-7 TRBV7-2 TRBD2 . CASSTTPRTSGDYEQYF TGTGCCAGCAGCACAACACCGCGGACTAGCGGAGACTACGAGCAGTACTTC
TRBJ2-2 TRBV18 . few CASSSESSGELFF TGTGCCAGCTCATCTGAGAGCTCCGGGGAGCTGTTTTTT
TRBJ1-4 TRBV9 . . CASSPNNEKLFF TGTGCCAGCAGCCCAAATAATGAAAAACTGTTTTTT
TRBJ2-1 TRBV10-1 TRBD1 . CASSGTGPSNEQFF TGCGCCAGCAGTGGGACAGGGCCGAGCAATGAGCAGTTCTTC
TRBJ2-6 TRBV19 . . CASTLEGALTGANVLTF TGTGCCAGTACCCTGGAGGGGGCGCTTACTGGGGCCAACGTCCTGACTTTC
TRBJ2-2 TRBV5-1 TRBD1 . CASSLTGETTGELFF TGCGCCAGCAGCTTGACAGGGGAAACAACCGGGGAGCTGTTTTTT
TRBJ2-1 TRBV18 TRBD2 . CASSPRPSGTEMNEQFF TGTGCCAGCTCACCAAGGCCTAGCGGGACGGAAATGAATGAGCAGTTCTTC
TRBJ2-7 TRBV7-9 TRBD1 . CASSSPGQGYEQYF TGTGCCAGCAGCTCCCCGGGACAGGGCTACGAGCAGTACTTC
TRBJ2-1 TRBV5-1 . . CASSLLGVSYNEQFF TGCGCCAGCAGCCTACTAGGCGTGTCCTACAATGAGCAGTTCTTC
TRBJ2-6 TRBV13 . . CASSEVSGANVLTF TGTGCCAGCAGCGAGGTATCCGGGGCCAACGTCCTGACTTTC
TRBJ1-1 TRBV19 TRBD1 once CASSSMTGRNTEAFF TGTGCCAGTAGTTCCATGACAGGGAGAAACACTGAAGCTTTCTTT
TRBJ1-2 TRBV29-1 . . CSSGGGNDYGYTF TGCAGCAGCGGGGGGGGCAACGACTATGGCTACACCTTC
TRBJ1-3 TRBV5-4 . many CASSLGGGDSGNTIYF TGTGCCAGCAGCTTGGGAGGGGGAGACTCTGGAAACACCATATATTTT
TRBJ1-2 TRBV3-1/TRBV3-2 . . CASSHTQTGGPYGYTF TGTGCCAGCAGTCACACTCAAACGGGGGGGCCCTATGGCTACACCTTC
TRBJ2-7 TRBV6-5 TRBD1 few CASSSMGQGREQYF TGTGCCAGCAGTTCTATGGGACAGGGTAGGGAGCAGTACTTC